The 26 T cell receptor beta chains below come from one sample, sequenced in a study of blood T cells in healthy people across ages. It was with a sample-barcoded 5' primer and a J-beta primer mix that a second PCR of roughly 6 to 11 cycles was run. TCRdb ran MiXCR on the 5' RACE reads and lists one entry per CDR3 protein. In the table there are approximately 1,700,000 distinct CDR3 sequences, 30% to 40% of which are singletons. What was sequenced was blood. The receptors come from a human donor in good health.

In this sample, this clonotype turned up once. The germline gene is not matched at one end of the junction; a read error may be the cause. The chain has TRBV29-1 and TRBJ1-4; 7 bases line up with TRBD1. This CDR3 contains 14 residues. Germline V gene lookup returns CDR1 SQVTM and CDR2 ANQGSEA. CDR3 nucleotides: TGCAGCGCCTGCGGACAGGCGAGAGGTGAAAAACGGTTTTTT. Translation: CSACGQARGEKRFF.

Only a few counts were recorded for this clonotype. The rearrangement links TRBV7-9 to TRBJ2-7; 9 bases are a match to TRBD1. CDR1 SEHNR and CDR2 FQNEAQ come from the germline V gene (reference sequence). The V and J ends lost 7 bases and 6 bases, in that order; junction bases with no gene match: 4. The length of the CDR3 is 12 residues. DNA for the CDR3: TGTGCCAGCATGGGACAGGGAGGCGAGCAGTACTTC. Its protein product is CASMGQGGEQYF.

The sample holds many counts of this clonotype. The gene calls are TRBV11-1 and TRBJ2-1; D is unclear. Trimming shortened V by 3 bases and J by 14 bases, and 17 bases separated the two germline ends. This CDR3 has 13 residues. The germline gives CDR1 SGHAT, CDR2 FQDESV (reference sequence). The CDR3: CASSFGRQEVEFF. DNA of the CDR3: TGTGCCAGCAGCTTCGGACGTCAAGAGGTGGAGTTCTTC.

With respect to this clonotype: This may come from a read error, since a much larger clone is one base off. V is TRBV24-1 and J is TRBJ2-1; 9 bases map to TRBD1. Unmatched junction bases numbered 13, after V lost 5 bases and J lost 6 bases. Germline V gene data show CDR1 as KGHDR and CDR2 as SFDVKD. The CDR3 sequence is 17 residues long. Here the CDR3 DNA reads TGTGCCACCAGTGGGCCACTTGGACAGGGGATTTGCAATGAGCAGTTCTTC. Translating it yields CATSGPLGQGICNEQFF.

A note on this clonotype: One end of the junction varies from germline; a read error may be responsible. This chain joins TRBV20-1 and TRBJ2-3; possibly TRBD1 or TRBD2 for D (5 bases each). The CDR3 has 15 amino acids. Looked up from germline, CDR1 is DFQATT and CDR2 is SNEGSKA (reference sequence). The CDR3 is CSADPRISSTGTQYF. CDR3 nucleotides: TGCAGTGCCGACCCTCGGATCTCTAGCACAGGTACGCAGTATTTT.

This clonotype has only a few counts. The V gene is TRBV11-3, the J gene TRBJ2-1, with D perhaps TRBD1 or TRBD2 (6 bases each). The germline CDR1 and CDR2 sequences are SGHNT and YENEEA. V lost 4 bases and J 2 bases, leaving 15 bases between the germline ends. This CDR3 comprises 16 residues. CDR3 bases: TGTGCCAGCAGCTATCGGGGGCTCCCTACCTACAATGAGCAGTTCTTC. Translated, it gives CASSYRGLPTYNEQFF.

In this sample, this clonotype turned up a few times. V is TRBV10-3 and J is TRBJ2-7; possibly TRBD1 or TRBD2 for D (5 bases each). Trimming took 10 bases from V and 2 from J, leaving 12 bases between them. The germline V gene has CDR1 ENHRY and CDR2 SYGVKD. The CDR3 consists of 12 residues. CDR3: CATRDAAYEQYF. CDR3 in DNA: TGTGCCACCCGGGACGCAGCCTACGAGCAGTACTTC.

The chain couples TRBV3-1 to TRBJ2-4; either TRBD1 or TRBD2 may fit D (5 bases each). Trimming pared 3 bases from V and 7 bases from J, leaving 13 bases between. Germline V gene data show CDR1 as LGHDT and CDR2 as YNNKEL (reference sequence). The CDR3 length is 14 residues. CDR3 DNA: TGTGCCAGCAGCCAGTGGGACGTTGGGAACATTCAGTACTTC. The encoded protein is CASSQWDVGNIQYF. Variable domain in full (rest from reference TRBV3-1 and TRBJ2-4): DTAVSQTPKYLVTQMGNDKSIKCEQNLGHDTMYWYKQDSKKFLKIMFSYNNKELIINETVPNRFSPKSPDKAHLNLHINSLELGDSAVYFCASSQWDVGNIQYFGAGTRLSVL.

This clonotype showed up just a few times. One end of the junction does not line up with germline, which may come from a read error. The V call is TRBV4-3, the J call TRBJ2-7; D is ambiguous. The V gene's germline CDR1 is LGHNA and CDR2 YSLEER. CDR3 size: 14 residues. CDR3 nucleotides: TGCGCCAGCAGCCAAGATATTCTCGGAACCGAGCGGTACTTC. Translation: CASSQDILGTERYF.

The V gene is TRBV28, the J gene TRBJ1-2, with a possible D match to TRBD1 (5 bases). The CDR3 consists of 17 residues. From germline, CDR1 is MDHEN and CDR2 SYDVKM. Trimming cost V 7 bases and J 0 bases, with 21 bases left between them. The DNA for the CDR3 is TGTGCCAGCACCCTAGGCCCAGGGCAAACGACTAACTATGGCTACACCTTC. Its translation is CASTLGPGQTTNYGYTF.

The CDR3 bases are TGTGCCAGCTCACCACCGAACGACGCCAGGGGTGGCTACACCTTC. It translates to CASSPPNDARGGYTF. V usage is TRBV18 and J usage is TRBJ1-2, with D possibly matching TRBD1 (6 bases). The CDR3 consists of 15 residues. The V end lost 0 bases, the J end lost 7 bases, and 15 bases lay between the germline ends. The germline V gene encodes CDR1 KGHSH and CDR2 LQKENI.

The chain uses TRBV15 and TRBJ1-6; TRBD1 agrees at 11 bases. Germline CDR1 reads LNHNV; CDR2 reads YYDKDF (reference sequence). V shed 0 bases and J 9 bases; nucleotides not matched to a gene: 4. This CDR3 has 16 amino acids. CDR3 sequence (DNA): TGTGCCACCAGCAGAGATTTAGGGACAGGGGGTTCACCCCTCCACTTT. It encodes CATSRDLGTGGSPLHF.

This chain joins TRBV12-3 or TRBV12-4 and TRBJ2-3; D gene unclear. V lost 3 bases, J lost 0 bases, and 10 bases lay in between. There are 15 residues in the CDR3. For the CDR3, the DNA is TGTGCCAGCAGTTTCAGGAAAACTAGCACAGATACGCAGTATTTT. Protein: CASSFRKTSTDTQYF.

J is TRBJ1-1 and V is TRBV12-3 or TRBV12-4; D not certain. The V end lost 7 bases, the J end lost 1 base, and 10 bases lay between the germline ends. CDR3 length: 13 amino acids. The chain's CDR3 is CASTRYQNTEAFF. The DNA for the CDR3 is TGTGCCAGCACGCGCTATCAGAACACTGAAGCTTTCTTT.

The V call is TRBV15, the J call TRBJ1-5; the match to TRBD1 covers 7 bases. This CDR3 contains 16 residues. Looked up from germline, CDR1 is LNHNV and CDR2 is YYDKDF (reference sequence). Unmatched junction bases numbered 7, after V lost 0 bases and J lost 5 bases. The CDR3 loop reads CATSRDKAGGHQPQHF. The CDR3 coding sequence is TGTGCCACCAGCAGAGATAAGGCAGGGGGACATCAGCCCCAGCATTTT.

This clonotype was seen more than once but under ten times. This sequence joins TRBV6-5 and TRBJ2-2; D ambiguous. V was cut by 5 bases and J by 6 bases, with 19 bases left in between. This CDR3 is built from 16 residues. Germline V lookup: CDR1 MNHEY, CDR2 SVGAGI. The CDR3 nucleotides are TGTGCCAGCAGTCCCCTCATGACCCCATGGGCCGGGGAGCTGTTTTTT. It translates to CASSPLMTPWAGELFF.

V gene TRBV7-2 combines with J gene TRBJ2-7; D unresolved. From germline, CDR1 is SGHTA and CDR2 FQGNSA. V was cut by 8 bases and J by 2 bases, with 16 bases left in between. CDR3 size: 14 residues. DNA of the CDR3: TGTGCCAGCGGAACCCACGTCCCTACCTACGAGCAGTACTTC. This encodes CASGTHVPTYEQYF.

This clonotype was recorded a few times. The chain recombines TRBV5-1 with TRBJ2-1; TRBD1 agrees at 7 bases. Trimming took 4 bases from V and 5 from J; bases not matched to a gene: 6. This CDR3 spans 14 amino acids. Germline V lookup: CDR1 SGHRS, CDR2 YFSETQ. The CDR3 DNA is TGCGCCAGCAGCCCGTTAGACAGGGACAATGAGCAGTTCTTC. Its protein product is CASSPLDRDNEQFF.

To note about this clonotype: Mismatch with germline at one junction end may stem from a read error. The chain uses TRBV6-2 or TRBV6-3 and TRBJ2-1, with TRBD2 identical over 7 bases. There are 14 residues in the CDR3. Germline V gene data show CDR1 as MNHEY and CDR2 as SVGEGT. The CDR3 DNA follows: TGTGCCTGCAGACTCGGGGGGAGATACAATAAGCAGTTCTTC. Translation gives CACRLGGRYNKQFF.

This clonotype was detected only a few times. J is TRBJ2-3 and V is TRBV15, with 7 bases identical to TRBD1. The V and J ends lost 7 bases and 3 bases, in that order; junction bases with no gene match: 10. The CDR3 extends over 15 amino acids. Germline V gene lookup returns CDR1 LNHNV and CDR2 YYDKDF (reference sequence). CDR3 sequence: CATKLVDRATDTQYF. The DNA of the CDR3 is TGTGCCACCAAGCTAGTAGACAGGGCTACAGATACGCAGTATTTT.

This clonotype occurred a few times. The V and J genes are TRBV12-3 or TRBV12-4 and TRBJ1-4; TRBD1 agrees at 9 bases. The CDR3 is made up of 14 amino acids. V gave up 4 bases and J gave up 4 bases; unmatched junction bases: 1. The CDR3 coding sequence is TGTGCCAGCAGTTCGGACAGGGGTAATGAAAAACTGTTTTTT. The encoded protein is CASSSDRGNEKLFF.

The chain uses TRBV4-1 and TRBJ1-2; the D gene is possibly TRBD1 (6 bases). This CDR3 region has 18 residues. V was trimmed by 1 base and J by 2 bases, leaving 20 bases between them. Germline CDR1 MGHRA, CDR2 YSYEKL. The CDR3 protein is CASSQGATGRGKNYGYTF. CDR3 sequence (DNA): TGCGCCAGCAGCCAAGGGGCCACAGGGAGAGGAAAAAACTATGGCTACACCTTC.

The rearrangement links TRBV7-2 to TRBJ2-5, with no clear D. From germline, CDR1 is SGHTA and CDR2 FQGNSA. This CDR3 region has 13 residues. For the CDR3, the DNA is TGTGCGAGCCGCTTTACGGGCCAAGAGACCCAGTACTTC. It yields the protein CASRFTGQETQYF.

The chain uses TRBV12-3 or TRBV12-4 and TRBJ1-1; D unclear. Between the trimmed V and J ends, which lost 5 bases and 8 bases, there was a span of 15 bases. The CDR3 has 13 amino acids. DNA of the CDR3: TGTGCCAGCAGTCTCGAAAGGACGCTAGAAGCTTTCTTT. Protein product: CASSLERTLEAFF.

The V call is TRBV7-2, the J call TRBJ2-5; D is unresolved. This CDR3 comprises 15 residues. V lost 1 base, J lost 9 bases, and 18 bases lay in between. The germline V gene has CDR1 SGHTA and CDR2 FQGNSA. The CDR3 sequence is CASSLDSWTASSQYF. The CDR3 region has the DNA TGTGCCAGCAGCTTAGACAGTTGGACGGCTAGTTCCCAGTACTTC.

The sample holds a few counts of this clonotype. This chain links TRBV29-1 with TRBJ1-1; D remains unclear. This CDR3 is built from 12 residues. CDR1 is SQVTM and CDR2 is ANQGSEA in the germline V gene. This CDR3 is CSGGGTSTEAFF. For the CDR3, the DNA is TGCAGTGGTGGAGGTACTAGCACTGAAGCTTTCTTT.